Shown below are 19 T cell receptor beta chains from a single sample sequenced in a study of T cell responses to AZD1222 COVID-19 vaccine. Sequencing was performed with immunoSEQ multiplex PCR; in TCRdb, only in-frame clones are kept and a portion is missing. The data contain about 150,000 clones, 87% of them seen just once; the ten biggest clones take up 8% to 10%. The source was peripheral blood, collected 28 days after the second AZD1222 dose. The receptors here all came from an adult who received the AZD1222 COVID-19 vaccine.

The CDR3, as DNA: TGTGCCAGCAGCTCCCAGGGAGGATGGGCCACAGATACGCAGTATTTT. Translating it yields CASSSQGGWATDTQYF. This chain joins TRBV7-3 and TRBJ2-3; weak D call: TRBD2 (6 bases). Germline CDR1 is SGHTA and CDR2 is FQGTGA. The CDR3 runs 16 residues. V was cut by 4 bases and J by 2 bases, with 16 bases left in between.

The chain is built from TRBV5-1 and TRBJ2-7; D not certain. Germline V CDR1 and CDR2: SGHRS, YFSETQ. This CDR3 region has 14 residues. V dropped 0 bases and J dropped 0 bases, with 7 bases sitting between them. CDR3 nucleotides: TGCGCCAGCAGCTTGGAGGGAAGCTCCTACGAGCAGTACTTC. Translating gives CASSLEGSSYEQYF.

This clone has only one observation. The chain uses TRBV28 and TRBJ2-1; D is perhaps TRBD2 (5 bases). From germline, CDR1 is MDHEN and CDR2 SYDVKM. V lost 7 bases, J lost 8 bases, and 18 bases lay in between. The CDR3 contains 14 residues. The CDR3 sequence is CASMGYRGRDEQFF. The CDR3 DNA follows: TGTGCCAGCATGGGCTATCGAGGGCGAGATGAGCAGTTCTTC. Full variable domain (rest looked up from reference TRBV28 and TRBJ2-1): DVKVTQSSRYLVKRTGEKVFLECVQDMDHENMFWYRQDPGLGLRLIYFSYDVKMKEKGDIPEGYSVSREKKERFSLILESASTNQTSMYLCASMGYRGRDEQFFGPGTRLTVL.

The chain combines TRBV5-1 with TRBJ1-2; D ambiguous. Trimming took off 5 bases at V and 0 bases at J, with 8 bases between the two ends. Germline values: CDR1 SGHRS, CDR2 YFSETQ. There are 13 residues in the CDR3. CDR3 region: CASSPDPNYGYTF. CDR3 DNA: TGCGCCAGCAGTCCTGACCCTAACTATGGCTACACCTTC.

As DNA, the CDR3 is TGTGCCAGCAGCCTCTGGACTAGCGGGAGGGAAAATGAGCAGTTCTTC. Protein: CASSLWTSGRENEQFF. The rearrangement uses TRBV7-3 and TRBJ2-1; TRBD2 matches 15 bases. Germline V lookup: CDR1 SGHTA, CDR2 FQGTGA. This CDR3 comprises 16 residues. Trimming cost V 5 bases and J 7 bases; bases outside gene matches: 6.

The rearrangement links TRBV29-1 to TRBJ2-3, with 7 nucleotides matching TRBD1. CDR1 is SQVTM, CDR2 ANQGSEA, per germline. The CDR3 covers 12 residues. Losses at the gene ends were 7 bases for V and 3 bases for J; bases not matched to a gene: 4. Here the CDR3 DNA reads TGCAGCGGACAGGGTTTAACAGATACGCAGTATTTT. This codes for CSGQGLTDTQYF.

This rearrangement joins TRBV10-3 to TRBJ2-1; 7 positions match TRBD2. Germline assignment: CDR1 ENHRY and CDR2 SYGVKD. J gave up 6 bases and V 0 bases, and 2 bases lay outside the gene matches. The CDR3 length is 14 residues. CDR3 sequence (DNA): TGTGCCATCAGTGAGTCGAGGGAGGGCAATGAGCAGTTCTTC. Its protein is CAISESREGNEQFF.

The chain couples TRBV14 to TRBJ1-2; D is ambiguous. Germline lookup yields CDR1 SGHDN and CDR2 FVKESK. Trimming pared 1 base from V and 14 bases from J, leaving 14 bases between. CDR3 length equals 12 residues. DNA for the CDR3: TGTGCCAGCAGCCAAGTTAATTTCCTTCTAACCTTC. The encoded protein is CASSQVNFLLTF.

The chain employs TRBV29-1 and TRBJ2-3; D gene unclear. Germline-derived CDR1 and CDR2 are SQVTM and ANQGSEA. The V and J ends lost 0 bases and 2 bases respectively, with 6 bases between them. CDR3 length: 13 amino acids. The CDR3 is CSVEDRVTDTQYF. DNA of the CDR3: TGCAGCGTTGAAGATCGGGTCACAGATACGCAGTATTTT.

CDR3: CASSEGGAYYGYTF. CDR3 nucleotide sequence: TGTGCCAGTAGTGAAGGGGGCGCCTACTATGGCTACACCTTC. The chain employs TRBV19 and TRBJ1-2, with 7 nucleotides matching TRBD1. This CDR3 has 14 residues. The germline gives CDR1 LNHDA, CDR2 SQIVND (reference sequence). J lost 3 bases, V lost 5 bases, and 6 bases had no gene match.

This clone has only one observation. At the DNA level, this CDR3 is encoded by other sequences in the same sample as well. The J gene is TRBJ1-1, the V gene TRBV5-1, with a weak D call TRBD1 (5 bases). This CDR3 region has 14 residues. The V end was cut by 0 bases, the J end by 3 bases, with 9 bases between. Germline V gene lookup returns CDR1 SGHRS and CDR2 YFSETQ. For the CDR3, the DNA is TGCGCCAGCAGCTTGGAGGGGAGGGACACTGAAGCTTTCTTT. It is translated as CASSLEGRDTEAFF.

The gene calls are TRBV6-6 and TRBJ1-1; D may be TRBD1 (6 bases). Germline CDR1 MNHNY, CDR2 SVGAGI (reference sequence). Trimming stripped 7 bases from V and 0 bases from J, with 18 bases between. The CDR3 extends over 16 amino acids. The DNA for the CDR3 is TGTGCCAGCATTTCAGGGGTGACGGGGGTGAACACTGAAGCTTTCTTT. This sequence encodes CASISGVTGVNTEAFF.

The chain employs TRBV5-1 and TRBJ2-3; D call uncertain. CDR3 length equals 16 residues. V gave up 6 bases and J gave up 2 bases, with 19 bases separating them. Germline-derived CDR1 and CDR2 are SGHRS and YFSETQ. Here the CDR3 reads CASTLGPRRPTDTQYF. The CDR3 region has the DNA TGCGCCAGCACCCTCGGGCCTAGAAGGCCCACAGATACGCAGTATTTT.

This sequence joins TRBV28 and TRBJ1-1, with 7 bases aligning to TRBD1. The length of the CDR3 is 13 residues. Germline V gives CDR1 MDHEN, CDR2 SYDVKM. Trimming removed 5 bases from V and 11 bases from J; junction bases left unmatched: 11. CDR3 in amino acids: CASSLSTTGRAFF. Written as DNA, the CDR3 is TGTGCCAGCAGTCTCTCGACGACAGGGCGGGCTTTCTTT. Supplemented by reference TRBV28 and TRBJ1-1, the full variable domain reads DVKVTQSSRYLVKRTGEKVFLECVQDMDHENMFWYRQDPGLGLRLIYFSYDVKMKEKGDIPEGYSVSREKKERFSLILESASTNQTSMYLCASSLSTTGRAFFGQGTRLTVV.

This chain links TRBV21-1 with TRBJ2-7; the tabulated D call, TRBD1, remains unverified against the DNA. TRBV21-1 is annotated as a pseudogene. This CDR3 has 14 amino acids. CDR3 protein: CARYRDRYSYEQYF. CDR3 nucleotides: TGTGCCAGATACCGGGACAGGTACTCCTACGAGCAGTACTTC.

This chain links TRBV3-1 (or the pseudogene TRBV3-2) with TRBJ1-5, with D perhaps matching TRBD1 (5 bases). The V end was cut by 1 base, the J end by 6 bases, with 13 bases between. Germline V gene data show CDR1 as LGHDT and CDR2 as YNNKEL (reference sequence). The CDR3 is 15 amino acids. The CDR3 reads CASSQGGGVGQPQHF. The CDR3 DNA is TGTGCCAGCAGCCAAGGGGGAGGGGTTGGTCAGCCCCAGCATTTT.

V gene TRBV7-2 combines with J gene TRBJ2-1, with 8 bases that match TRBD2. In germline, CDR1 is SGHTA, CDR2 FQGNSA. The J segment lost 5 bases and the V segment lost 5 bases, leaving 5 bases of the junction unmatched. The CDR3 has 14 residues. The DNA for the CDR3 is TGTGCCAGCAGCAAGGGACTAGGACACAATGAGCAGTTCTTC. Encoded protein: CASSKGLGHNEQFF.

This clone appeared a few times. This sequence joins TRBV5-1 and TRBJ2-2; D is undetermined. This CDR3 is built from 13 residues. Germline CDR1 reads SGHRS; CDR2 reads YFSETQ. Trimming stripped 3 bases from V and 7 bases from J, with 10 bases between. The CDR3 DNA follows: TGCGCCAGCAGCTCCTTATATAACGGGGAGCTGTTTTTT. Translated: CASSSLYNGELFF.

The rearrangement joins TRBV19 to TRBJ1-1, with D maybe TRBD1 (5 bases). V dropped 1 base and J dropped 7 bases, with 13 bases sitting between them. Germline CDR1 reads LNHDA; CDR2 reads SQIVND (reference sequence). This CDR3 is 14 amino acids long. CDR3 loop: CASSIGRGRVEAFF. As DNA, the CDR3 is TGTGCCAGTAGTATAGGCCGGGGACGGGTTGAAGCTTTCTTT.